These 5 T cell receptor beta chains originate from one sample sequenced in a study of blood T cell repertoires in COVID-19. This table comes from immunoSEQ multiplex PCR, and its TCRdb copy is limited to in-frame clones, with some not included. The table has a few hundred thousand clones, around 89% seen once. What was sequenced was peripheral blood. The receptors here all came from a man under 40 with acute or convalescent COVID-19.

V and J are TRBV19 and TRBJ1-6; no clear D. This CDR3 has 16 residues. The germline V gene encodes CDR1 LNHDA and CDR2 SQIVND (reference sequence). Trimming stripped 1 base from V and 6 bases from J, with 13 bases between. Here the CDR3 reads CASSIVGRIANSPLHF. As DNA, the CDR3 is TGTGCCAGTAGTATAGTAGGCCGGATAGCTAATTCACCCCTCCACTTT. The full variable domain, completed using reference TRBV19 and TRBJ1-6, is DGGITQSPKYLFRKEGQNVTLSCEQNLNHDAMYWYRQDPGQGLRLIYYSQIVNDFQKGDIAEGYSVSREKKESFPLTVTSAQKNPTAFYLCASSIVGRIANSPLHFGNGTRLTVT.

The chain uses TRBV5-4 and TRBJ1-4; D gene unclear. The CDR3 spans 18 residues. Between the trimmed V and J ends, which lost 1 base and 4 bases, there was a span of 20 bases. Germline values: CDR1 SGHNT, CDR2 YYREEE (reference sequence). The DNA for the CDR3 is TGTGCCAGCAGCTTGCGCTGGTCGGGAGATGGGCTTAATGAAAAACTGTTTTTT. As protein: CASSLRWSGDGLNEKLFF. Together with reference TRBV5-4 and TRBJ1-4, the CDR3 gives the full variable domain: ETGVTQSPTHLIKTRGQQVTLRCSSQSGHNTVSWYQQALGQGPQFIFQYYREEENGRGNFPPRFSGLQFPNYSSELNVNALELDDSALYLCASSLRWSGDGLNEKLFFGSGTQLSVL.

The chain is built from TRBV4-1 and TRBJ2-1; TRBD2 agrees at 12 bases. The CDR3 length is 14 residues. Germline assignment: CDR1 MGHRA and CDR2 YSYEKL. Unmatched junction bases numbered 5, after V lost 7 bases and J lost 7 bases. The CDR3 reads CASTLAGGRNEQFF. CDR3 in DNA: TGCGCCAGCACCCTAGCGGGGGGGCGTAATGAGCAGTTCTTC.

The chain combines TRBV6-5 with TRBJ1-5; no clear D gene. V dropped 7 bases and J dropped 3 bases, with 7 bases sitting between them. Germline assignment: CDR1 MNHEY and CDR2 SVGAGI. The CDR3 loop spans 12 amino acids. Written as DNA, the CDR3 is TGTGCCAGCACCTTACACAATCAGCCCCAGCATTTT. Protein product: CASTLHNQPQHF.

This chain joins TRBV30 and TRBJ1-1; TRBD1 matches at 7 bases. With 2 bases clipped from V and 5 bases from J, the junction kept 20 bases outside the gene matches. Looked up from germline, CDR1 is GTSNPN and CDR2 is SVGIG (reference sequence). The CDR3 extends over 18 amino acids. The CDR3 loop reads CAWSPSPQGVLPKTEAFF. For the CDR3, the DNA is TGTGCCTGGAGTCCCTCCCCCCAGGGGGTACTTCCAAAAACTGAAGCTTTCTTT.